This TCR beta chain was sequenced in a study of neoadjuvant anti-PD-1 for oral cavity cancer. Whole-study context: Most patients had three to four biweekly doses of 3 mg/kg nivolumab before resection.

Here immunoSEQ multiplex PCR was the method, and the copy in TCRdb shows in-frame clones only, minus some. The table lists about 6,800 clones, approximately 69% of them singletons. Trimming removed 4 bases at V and 0 bases at J, with 15 bases between. In germline, CDR1 is SGHAT, CDR2 FQNNGV. The CDR3 is made up of 16 amino acids. The chain is built from TRBV11-2 and TRBJ1-1; no clear D gene. The origin of this receptor is a person aged 40 to 85 with oral cavity squamous cell carcinoma. The sequences come from PBMCs, collected before nivolumab (anti-PD-1) treatment. The CDR3 loop reads CASSWFGGNMNTEAFF. CDR3 bases: TGTGCCAGCAGCTGGTTCGGAGGGAACATGAACACTGAAGCTTTCTTT.